This T cell receptor beta chain was recovered during a study of post-analysis software for immune sequencing data. The overall study: Several disease courses (relapsing-remitting, secondary progressive and progressive-relapsing) of multiple sclerosis were included. Findings and caveats of the study: Patients with multiple sclerosis recorded significantly lower normalized Chao1 diversity than controls, the study found. Batch-mates among the samples co-clustered strongly by F measure. Patients carried roughly 5 TRBV segments more frequently than controls did, and TRBV5-6, TRBV5-1 and TRBV20-1 were among them.

The TCR beta cDNA libraries contained unique molecular identifiers. Roughly 500,000 cDNA molecules were obtained per 1 to 10 million input T cells. TCRdb re-derived calls from the PCR reads in MiXCR, one entry per CDR3 protein. The profile shows over 300,000 distinct CDR3 sequences, roughly 36% of them singletons. The CDR3 is 13 residues long. Germline-derived CDR1 and CDR2 are SGHTA and FQGNSA. V lost 2 bases to trimming and J lost 7 bases, with 9 bases between them. Notes on this clonotype: The target antigen is unknown.

This rearrangement joins TRBV7-2 to TRBJ1-5; no clear D. Sequenced input: blood. This clonotype originated in a girl aged 10 to 17 with multiple sclerosis. The CDR3 region is CASSLWGPQPQHF. For the CDR3, the DNA is TGTGCCAGCAGCTTATGGGGTCCCCAGCCCCAGCATTTT.